One sample yielded the 26 T cell receptor beta chains listed below, sequenced in a study of breast tumors, draining lymph nodes, adjacent tissues. One entry per CDR3 protein, called by TCRdb with MiXCR from the multiplex PCR reads. This sample carries approximately 130,000 distinct CDR3 sequences, less than 25% of them seen once, and the ten largest clones take 2% to 2.5%. Samples came from axillary lymph nodes draining the breast cancer. The specimen sequenced was axillary lymph node tissue. The receptors were gathered from a female donor with breast cancer. Some clones in this sample may be carry-over from other donors' samples.

This chain links TRBV3-1 with TRBJ1-2; D unresolved. The V and J ends lost 0 bases and 3 bases respectively, with 23 bases between them. Germline CDR1 is LGHDT and CDR2 is YNNKEL (reference sequence). This CDR3 is built from 19 residues. CDR3 in DNA: TGTGCCAGCAGCCAAGAGACGGGCGCGATTAATAGCTTTGACTATGGCTACACCTTC. It translates to CASSQETGAINSFDYGYTF.

The chain is built from TRBV29-1 and TRBJ2-7; tentative D call: TRBD2 (5 bases). In germline, CDR1 is SQVTM, CDR2 ANQGSEA. This CDR3 region has 13 residues. The germline V and J ends were trimmed by 6 bases and 5 bases, with 17 bases remaining between them. The CDR3 nucleotides read TGCAGCGTCCTTGTTTCTTCGGGGAACGAGCAGTACTTC. This gives the protein CSVLVSSGNEQYF.

This clonotype was seen many times. CDR3 sequence reads: CASSGTGRGYGYTF. CDR3 nucleotides: TGTGCCAGCAGCGGGACAGGGCGCGGCTATGGCTACACCTTC. V and J are TRBV5-4 and TRBJ1-2; TRBD1 matches 9 bases. V dropped 4 bases and J dropped 4; count of bases not matched to a gene: 5. The germline gives CDR1 SGHNT, CDR2 YYREEE (reference sequence). This CDR3 has 14 residues.

CDR3 nucleotide sequence: TGTGCCAGCAGCTTGGGGGGCAGGGGAGAGACCCAGTACTTC. It codes for CASSLGGRGETQYF. This chain uses TRBV5-4 with TRBJ2-5; tentative D call: TRBD1 (6 bases). CDR3 size: 14 residues. V lost 0 bases, J lost 4 bases, and 10 bases lay in between. CDR1 is SGHNT, CDR2 YYREEE, per germline (reference sequence).

This clonotype was seen repeatedly, ten times or more. The chain couples TRBV30 to TRBJ1-2; perhaps TRBD1 as D (5 bases). The CDR3 is made up of 14 amino acids. V lost 3 bases and J lost 4, with 15 bases in between. In germline, CDR1 is GTSNPN, CDR2 SVGIG (reference sequence). DNA for the CDR3: TGTGCCTGGAGCGCCGGGACGGCAGCCTATGGCTACACCTTC. Translation gives CAWSAGTAAYGYTF.

This clonotype showed up just once. A much larger clone sits a single nucleotide away, making a read error possible. This chain joins TRBV6-1 and TRBJ1-2; 9 bases line up with TRBD1. With 6 bases clipped from V and 9 bases from J, the junction kept 5 bases outside the gene matches. Germline values: CDR1 MNHNS, CDR2 SASEGT. The CDR3 contains 12 residues. CDR3 sequence reads: CASRGDRDSYTF. The CDR3 nucleotides are TGTGCCAGCAGGGGGGACAGGGATAGCTACACCTTC.

This clonotype was seen ten or more times. This CDR3 is CSADGPGGSYEQYF. The DNA for the CDR3 is TGCAGTGCTGACGGTCCGGGGGGCTCCTACGAGCAGTACTTC. The rearrangement links TRBV20-1 to TRBJ2-7; 7 positions match TRBD2. The V and J ends lost 5 bases and 0 bases, in that order; junction bases with no gene match: 7. The germline CDR1 and CDR2 sequences are DFQATT and SNEGSKA (reference sequence). The CDR3 is 14 amino acids.

This clonotype was recorded many times. The rearrangement links TRBV6-1 to TRBJ2-3; no firm D call. CDR1 is MNHNS and CDR2 is SASEGT in the germline V gene. The CDR3 has 12 residues. The V end lost 5 bases, the J end lost 5 bases, and 8 bases lay between the germline ends. The CDR3 is CASSQVQDTQYF. CDR3 DNA sequence: TGTGCCAGCAGTCAAGTCCAAGATACGCAGTATTTT.

About this clonotype: A much larger clone differs from this one at a single base, so this may be a read error. The V gene is TRBV5-8, the J gene TRBJ2-1, with D maybe TRBD2 (6 bases). The germline gives CDR1 SGHTS, CDR2 YDEGEE. This CDR3 has 18 residues. Here the CDR3 reads CASSLASGARPVAGVQFF. In DNA, the CDR3 is TGCGCCAGCAGCTTGGCCTCGGGAGCACGGCCCGTCGCTGGTGTGCAGTTCTTC.

This clonotype occurred many times. The J gene is TRBJ2-2, the V gene TRBV5-4; the D is unclear. Germline V gives CDR1 SGHNT, CDR2 YYREEE (reference sequence). The CDR3 spans 12 residues. Trimming took off 4 bases at V and 7 bases at J, with 8 bases between the two ends. The CDR3 is CASSPIGGELFF. The CDR3 coding sequence is TGTGCCAGCAGCCCCATTGGCGGGGAGCTGTTTTTT.

This clonotype was found many times. The gene calls are TRBV19 and TRBJ1-6, with D hard to call. This CDR3 has 14 amino acids. Trimming cost V 7 bases and J 0 bases, with 7 bases left between them. Germline values: CDR1 LNHDA, CDR2 SQIVND (reference sequence). CDR3 DNA sequence: TGTGCCAGTACAGATGACTCCTATAATTCACCCCTCCACTTT. It yields the protein CASTDDSYNSPLHF.

This clonotype was seen ten or more times. V and J are TRBV6-5 and TRBJ1-2; tentative D call: TRBD1 (6 bases). V gave up 0 bases and J gave up 14 bases, with 16 bases separating them. The CDR3 is 13 amino acids. Germline CDR1 is MNHEY and CDR2 is SVGAGI. The CDR3 loop reads CASSYSGGGIATF. CDR3 DNA sequence: TGTGCCAGCAGTTACTCAGGGGGGGGGATTGCGACCTTC.

This clonotype was observed at least ten times. The chain couples TRBV2 to TRBJ2-5, with D maybe TRBD1 (6 bases). V lost 8 bases and J 5 bases, leaving 9 bases between the germline ends. Per germline, CDR1 SNHLY and CDR2 FYNNEI. The CDR3 has 11 residues. CDR3 coding DNA: TGTGCCAGCGGGGGCCGGGAGACCCAGTACTTC. Protein product: CASGGRETQYF.

This clonotype occurred many times. The chain recombines TRBV6-6 with TRBJ2-3; 13 positions match TRBD2. Trimming at V came to 11 bases and at J to 8 bases, leaving 10 bases not matched to a gene. The CDR3 totals 14 residues. The germline gives CDR1 MNHNY, CDR2 SVGAGI (reference sequence). CDR3 region: CAARTSGSKTTQYF. CDR3 sequence (DNA): TGTGCCGCACGGACTAGCGGGAGCAAAACTACGCAGTATTTT.

Ten or more counts support this clonotype. The rearrangement links TRBV6-1 to TRBJ1-6, with D unresolved. Germline V gives CDR1 MNHNS, CDR2 SASEGT. The CDR3 runs 13 residues. Trimming cost V 2 bases and J 1 base, with 0 bases left between them. DNA for the CDR3: TGTGCCAGCAGTGAATCCTATAATTCACCCCTCCACTTT. Translated: CASSESYNSPLHF.

This clonotype appeared many times. This sequence joins TRBV3-1 and TRBJ1-2; D possibly corresponds to TRBD1 (5 bases). Trimming shortened V by 1 base and J by 2 bases, and 11 bases separated the two germline ends. Germline values: CDR1 LGHDT, CDR2 YNNKEL (reference sequence). CDR3 length: 15 amino acids. The CDR3 spells CASSQVDSYNYGYTF. The CDR3 DNA reads as TGTGCCAGCAGCCAAGTTGACAGCTACAACTATGGCTACACCTTC. Variable domain in full (rest from reference TRBV3-1 and TRBJ1-2): DTAVSQTPKYLVTQMGNDKSIKCEQNLGHDTMYWYKQDSKKFLKIMFSYNNKELIINETVPNRFSPKSPDKAHLNLHINSLELGDSAVYFCASSQVDSYNYGYTFGSGTRLTVV.

This clonotype was recorded at least ten times. The junction differs from germline at one of its ends, possibly a read error. The chain is built from TRBV2 and TRBJ1-2; 10 positions match TRBD1. Germline V lookup: CDR1 SNHLY, CDR2 FYNNEI. The CDR3 loop spans 14 amino acids. The CDR3 protein is CASSAGQGYRGYTF. CDR3 coding DNA: TGTGCCAGTAGTGCGGGACAGGGGTACCGAGGCTACACCTTC.

In its sample, this clonotype was seen many times. The chain carries TRBV20-1 and TRBJ2-5, with 9 bases identical to TRBD1. The CDR3 sequence is 13 residues long. Trimming at V came to 6 bases and at J to 1 base, leaving 3 bases not matched to a gene. Per the germline V gene, CDR1 is DFQATT and CDR2 is SNEGSKA (reference sequence). The CDR3 is CSAKTGGQETQYF. DNA for the CDR3: TGCAGTGCAAAGACAGGGGGCCAAGAGACCCAGTACTTC.

This clonotype was detected ten times or more. The V gene is TRBV12-3 or TRBV12-4, the J gene TRBJ2-7; perhaps TRBD1 as D (5 bases). This CDR3 region has 13 residues. The germline V and J ends were trimmed by 3 bases and 3 bases, with 9 bases remaining between them. The DNA of the CDR3 is TGTGCCAGCAGTTTCCAGGGAATCTACGAGCAGTACTTC. Its protein product is CASSFQGIYEQYF.

This clonotype was counted ten times or more. CDR3 sequence reads: CASSPPPGQGMYNEQFF. The CDR3 DNA sequence: TGTGCCAGCAGCCCGCCACCGGGACAGGGGATGTACAATGAGCAGTTCTTC. The chain is built from TRBV12-3 or TRBV12-4 and TRBJ2-1, with 10 bases aligning to TRBD1. This CDR3 is built from 17 residues. The trim removed 6 bases at V and 4 bases at J, leaving 12 bases unmatched.

This clonotype was recorded at least ten times. The V and J genes are TRBV5-1 and TRBJ2-5, with 8 bases aligning to TRBD1. With V trimmed by 4 bases and J by 2 bases, 16 bases remained unmatched. This CDR3 region has 18 residues. Germline assignment: CDR1 SGHRS and CDR2 YFSETQ. CDR3 sequence reads: CASSPDRGRPLGQETQYF. The CDR3 bases are TGCGCCAGCAGCCCAGACAGGGGCCGCCCCCTCGGACAAGAGACCCAGTACTTC.

This chain links TRBV28 with TRBJ1-2, with unresolved D. The CDR3 runs to 12 residues. The germline V gene has CDR1 MDHEN and CDR2 SYDVKM. Trimming shortened V by 6 bases and J by 2 bases, and 7 bases separated the two germline ends. The CDR3 spells CASSWGNYGYTF. In nucleotides, the CDR3 is TGTGCCAGCAGCTGGGGAAACTATGGCTACACCTTC.

With regard to this clonotype: It may be a read error: a sequence one base away is much more abundant. J is TRBJ2-7 and V is TRBV12-3 or TRBV12-4, with D tentatively TRBD1 or TRBD2 (7 bases each). This CDR3 spans 15 amino acids. Trimming stripped 1 base from V and 5 bases from J, with 15 bases between. The DNA for the CDR3 is TGTGCCAGCAGTTTAGGGGAGGGGGCTGGCAACGAGCAGTACTTC. The encoded protein is CASSLGEGAGNEQYF.

This clonotype was seen only a few times. A much larger clone differs from this one at a single base, so this may be a read error. The chain uses TRBV7-8 and TRBJ2-1; 7 positions match TRBD1. This CDR3 contains 13 residues. Germline trimming cut 5 bases from V and 9 bases from J; bases unmatched to any gene: 7. Germline lookup yields CDR1 SGHVS and CDR2 FQNEAQ. In nucleotides, the CDR3 is TGTGCCAGCAGCCCAACACAGGGGAGTGAGCAGTTCTTC. Encoded protein: CASSPTQGSEQFF.

Ten or more counts support this clonotype. The rearrangement joins TRBV5-1 to TRBJ2-3; D is ambiguous. This CDR3 has 12 residues. The germline V and J ends were trimmed by 4 bases and 6 bases, with 9 bases remaining between them. CDR1 and CDR2 (germline): SGHRS, YFSETQ. DNA of the CDR3: TGCGCCAGCAGCGCCGGATCGGATACGCAGTATTTT. This sequence encodes CASSAGSDTQYF.

This clonotype was counted many times. The chain is built from TRBV7-8 and TRBJ2-3; TRBD2 is a possible D gene (5 bases). This CDR3 is 13 amino acids long. V gave up 3 bases and J gave up 5 bases, with 9 bases separating them. Germline CDR1 and CDR2: SGHVS and FQNEAQ. DNA for the CDR3: TGTGCCAGCAGCTTGAGGGTGGTAGATACGCAGTATTTT. Protein product: CASSLRVVDTQYF.